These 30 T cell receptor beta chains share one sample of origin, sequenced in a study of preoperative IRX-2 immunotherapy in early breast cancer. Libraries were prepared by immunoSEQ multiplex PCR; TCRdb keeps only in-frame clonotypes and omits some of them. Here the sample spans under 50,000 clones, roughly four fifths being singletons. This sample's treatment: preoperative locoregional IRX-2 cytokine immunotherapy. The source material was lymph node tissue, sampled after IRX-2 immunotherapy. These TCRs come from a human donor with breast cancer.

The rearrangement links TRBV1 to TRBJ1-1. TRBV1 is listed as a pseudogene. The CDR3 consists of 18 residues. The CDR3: CASSQSRVSEGMNTEAFF. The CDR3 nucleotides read TGCGCCAGCAGCCAAAGTCGCGTTTCAGAGGGGATGAATACTGAAGCTTTCTTT.

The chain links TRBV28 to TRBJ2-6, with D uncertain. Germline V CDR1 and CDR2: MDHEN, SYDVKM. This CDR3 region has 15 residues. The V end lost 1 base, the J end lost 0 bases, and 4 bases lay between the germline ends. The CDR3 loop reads CASSLSSSGANVLTF. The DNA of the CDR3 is TGTGCCAGCAGTTTATCGAGCTCTGGGGCCAACGTCCTGACTTTC.

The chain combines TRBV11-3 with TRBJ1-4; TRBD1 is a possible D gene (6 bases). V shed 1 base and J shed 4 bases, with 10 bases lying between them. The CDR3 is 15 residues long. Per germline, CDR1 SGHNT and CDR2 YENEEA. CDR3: CASSLGGAINEKLFF. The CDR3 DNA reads TGTGCCAGCAGCTTAGGGGGGGCGATTAATGAAAAACTGTTTTTT.

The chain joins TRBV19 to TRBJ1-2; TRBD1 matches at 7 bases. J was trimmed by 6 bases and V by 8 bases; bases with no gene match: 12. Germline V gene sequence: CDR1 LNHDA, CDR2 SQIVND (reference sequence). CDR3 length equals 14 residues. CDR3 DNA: TGTGCCAGTTCTTCCCTCCGGGACAGAGATGGCTACACCTTC. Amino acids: CASSSLRDRDGYTF.

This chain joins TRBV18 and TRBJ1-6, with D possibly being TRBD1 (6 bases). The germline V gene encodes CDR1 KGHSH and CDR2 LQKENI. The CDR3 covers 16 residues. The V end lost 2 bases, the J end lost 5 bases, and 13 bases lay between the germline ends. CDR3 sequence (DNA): TGTGCCAGCTCACCAGCGGTGGACAGAAATAATTCACCCCTCCACTTT. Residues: CASSPAVDRNNSPLHF.

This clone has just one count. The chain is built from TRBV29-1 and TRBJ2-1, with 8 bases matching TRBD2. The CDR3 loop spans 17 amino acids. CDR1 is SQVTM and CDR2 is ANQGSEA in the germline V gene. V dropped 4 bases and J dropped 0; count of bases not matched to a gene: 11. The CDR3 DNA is TGCAGCGTTGCTGGCGGGGGGACCCGAAGCTCCTACAATGAGCAGTTCTTC. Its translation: CSVAGGGTRSSYNEQFF.

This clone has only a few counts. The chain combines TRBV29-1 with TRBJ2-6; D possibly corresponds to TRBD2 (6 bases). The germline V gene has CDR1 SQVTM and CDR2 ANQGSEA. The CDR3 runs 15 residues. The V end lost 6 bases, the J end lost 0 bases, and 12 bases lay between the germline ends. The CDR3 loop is CSVGRGNSGANVLTF. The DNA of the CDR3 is TGCAGCGTGGGACGGGGGAACTCTGGGGCCAACGTCCTGACTTTC.

Here the CDR3 reads CASSTQGSNYGYTF. The CDR3 DNA sequence: TGTGCCAGCAGTACTCAGGGTTCTAACTATGGCTACACCTTC. The V call is TRBV25-1, the J call TRBJ1-2, with a weak D call TRBD1 (5 bases). Germline CDR1 and CDR2: MGHDK and SYGVNS. V lost 5 bases, J lost 0 bases, and 10 bases lay in between. CDR3 length: 14 amino acids.

This CDR3 is CASSYSRGLNTEAFF. Here the CDR3 DNA reads TGTGCCAGCAGTTACTCCCGGGGCCTGAACACTGAAGCTTTCTTT. V is TRBV6-8 and J is TRBJ1-1, with D possibly matching TRBD1 (5 bases). Germline-derived CDR1 and CDR2 are MNHGY and SAAAGT. Trimming took 0 bases from V and 0 from J, leaving 8 bases between them. The CDR3 extends over 15 amino acids.

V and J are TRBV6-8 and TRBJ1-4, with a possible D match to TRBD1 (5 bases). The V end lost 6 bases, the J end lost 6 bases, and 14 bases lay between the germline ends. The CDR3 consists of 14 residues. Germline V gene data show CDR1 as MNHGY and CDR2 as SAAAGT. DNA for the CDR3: TGTGCCAGCAGACCCGCGGGGGGTGATGAAAAACTGTTTTTT. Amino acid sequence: CASRPAGGDEKLFF.

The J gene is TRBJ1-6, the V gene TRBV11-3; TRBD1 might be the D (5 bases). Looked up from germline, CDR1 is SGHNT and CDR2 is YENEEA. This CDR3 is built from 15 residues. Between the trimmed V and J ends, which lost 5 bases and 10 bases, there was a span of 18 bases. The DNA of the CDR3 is TGTGCCAGCAGCCCAGAGGGCAGGGCTTTCTCACCCCTCCACTTT. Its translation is CASSPEGRAFSPLHF. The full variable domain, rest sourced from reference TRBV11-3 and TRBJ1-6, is EAGVVQSPRYKIIEKKQPVAFWCNPISGHNTLYWYLQNLGQGPELLIRYENEEAVDDSQLPKDRFSAERLKGVDSTLKIQPAELGDSAVYLCASSPEGRAFSPLHFGNGTRLTVT.

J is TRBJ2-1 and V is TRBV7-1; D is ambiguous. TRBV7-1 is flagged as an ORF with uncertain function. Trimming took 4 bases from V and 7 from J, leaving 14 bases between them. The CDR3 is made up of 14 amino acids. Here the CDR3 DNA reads TGTGCCAGCAGCTTGTACCCATTGGGGAATGAGCAGTTCTTC. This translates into CASSLYPLGNEQFF.

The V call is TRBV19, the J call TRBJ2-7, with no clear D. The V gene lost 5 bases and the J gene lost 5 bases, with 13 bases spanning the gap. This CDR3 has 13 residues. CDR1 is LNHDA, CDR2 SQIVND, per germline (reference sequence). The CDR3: CASSGQRRDEQYF. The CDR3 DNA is TGTGCCAGTAGTGGTCAGCGTCGAGACGAGCAGTACTTC. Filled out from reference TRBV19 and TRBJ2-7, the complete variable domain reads DGGITQSPKYLFRKEGQNVTLSCEQNLNHDAMYWYRQDPGQGLRLIYYSQIVNDFQKGDIAEGYSVSREKKESFPLTVTSAQKNPTAFYLCASSGQRRDEQYFGPGTRLTVT.

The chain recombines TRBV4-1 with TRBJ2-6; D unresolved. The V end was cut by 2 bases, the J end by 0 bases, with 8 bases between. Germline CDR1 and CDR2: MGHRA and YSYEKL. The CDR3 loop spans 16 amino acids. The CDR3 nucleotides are TGCGCCAGCAGCCAACCCACGGTCTCTGGGGCCAACGTCCTGACTTTC. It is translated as CASSQPTVSGANVLTF.

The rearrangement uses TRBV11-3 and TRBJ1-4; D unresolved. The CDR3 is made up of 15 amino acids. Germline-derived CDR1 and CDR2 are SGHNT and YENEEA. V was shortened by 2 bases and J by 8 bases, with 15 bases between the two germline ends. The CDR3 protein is CASSLKPGWNEKLFF. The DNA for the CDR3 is TGTGCCAGCAGCTTAAAACCGGGGTGGAACGAAAAACTGTTTTTT.

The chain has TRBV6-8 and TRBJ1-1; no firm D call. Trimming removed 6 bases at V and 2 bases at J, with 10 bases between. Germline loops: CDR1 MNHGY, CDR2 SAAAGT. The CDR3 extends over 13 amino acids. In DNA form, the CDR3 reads TGTGCCAGCAGCCCGGGAGGTAACACTGAAGCTTTCTTT. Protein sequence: CASSPGGNTEAFF.

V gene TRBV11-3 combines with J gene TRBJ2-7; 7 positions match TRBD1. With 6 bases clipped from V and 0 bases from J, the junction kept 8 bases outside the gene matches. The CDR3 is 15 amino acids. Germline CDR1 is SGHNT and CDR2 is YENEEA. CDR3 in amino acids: CASRPIRGSSYEQYF. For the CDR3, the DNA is TGTGCCAGCAGACCCATCAGGGGGAGCTCCTACGAGCAGTACTTC.

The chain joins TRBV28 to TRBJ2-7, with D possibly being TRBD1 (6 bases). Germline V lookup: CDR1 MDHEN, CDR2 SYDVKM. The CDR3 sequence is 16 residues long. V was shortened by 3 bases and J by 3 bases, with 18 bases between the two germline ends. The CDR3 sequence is CASSLSDSNGVYEQYF. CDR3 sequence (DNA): TGTGCCAGCAGTTTGTCGGACAGTAACGGGGTCTACGAGCAGTACTTC.

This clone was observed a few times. Here the CDR3 reads CAWSVQFTSGGEDEQYF. As DNA, the CDR3 is TGTGCCTGGAGTGTACAGTTCACTAGCGGGGGGGAAGACGAGCAGTACTTC. The chain uses TRBV30 and TRBJ2-7; 13 bases fit TRBD2. V trimming: 0 bases; J trimming: 5 bases; junction bases outside the gene matches: 10. Germline loops: CDR1 GTSNPN, CDR2 SVGIG (reference sequence). The CDR3 is 17 residues long.

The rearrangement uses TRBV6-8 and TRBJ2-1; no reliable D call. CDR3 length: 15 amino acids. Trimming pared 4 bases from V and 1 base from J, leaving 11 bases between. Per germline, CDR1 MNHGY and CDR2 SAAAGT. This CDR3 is CASSSPSPSYNEQFF. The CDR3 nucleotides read TGTGCCAGCAGTTCCCCCTCACCGTCCTACAATGAGCAGTTCTTC.

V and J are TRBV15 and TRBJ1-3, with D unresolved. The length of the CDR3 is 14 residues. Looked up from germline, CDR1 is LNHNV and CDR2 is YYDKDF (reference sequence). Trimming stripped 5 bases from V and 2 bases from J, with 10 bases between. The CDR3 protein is CATSGRLPGNTIYF. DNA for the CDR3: TGTGCCACCAGCGGCAGGTTACCTGGAAACACCATATATTTT. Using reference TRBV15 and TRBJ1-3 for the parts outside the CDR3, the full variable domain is DAMVIQNPRYQVTQFGKPVTLSCSQTLNHNVMYWYQQKSSQAPKLLFHYYDKDFNNEADTPDNFQSRRPNTSFCFLDIRSPGLGDTAMYLCATSGRLPGNTIYFGEGSWLTVV.

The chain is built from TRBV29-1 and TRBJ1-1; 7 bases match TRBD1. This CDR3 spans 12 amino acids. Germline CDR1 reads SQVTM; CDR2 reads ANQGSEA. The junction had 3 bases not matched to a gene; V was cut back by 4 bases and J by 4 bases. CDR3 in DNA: TGCAGCGTTGGGACAGGAGCCACTGAAGCTTTCTTT. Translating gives CSVGTGATEAFF.

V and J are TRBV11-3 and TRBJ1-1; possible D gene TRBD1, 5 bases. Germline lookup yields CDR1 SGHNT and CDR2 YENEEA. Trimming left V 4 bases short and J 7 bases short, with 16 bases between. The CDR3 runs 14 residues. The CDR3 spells CASSYRGIVGEAFF. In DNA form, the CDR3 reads TGTGCCAGCAGCTACCGGGGGATTGTTGGTGAAGCTTTCTTT. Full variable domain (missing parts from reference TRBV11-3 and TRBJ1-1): EAGVVQSPRYKIIEKKQPVAFWCNPISGHNTLYWYLQNLGQGPELLIRYENEEAVDDSQLPKDRFSAERLKGVDSTLKIQPAELGDSAVYLCASSYRGIVGEAFFGQGTRLTVV.

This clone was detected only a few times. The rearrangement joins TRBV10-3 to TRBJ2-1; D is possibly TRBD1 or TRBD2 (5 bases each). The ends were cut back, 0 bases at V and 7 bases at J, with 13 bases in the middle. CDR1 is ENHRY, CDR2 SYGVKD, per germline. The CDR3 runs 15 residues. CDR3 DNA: TGTGCCATCAGTGAGTCGAACGGGGCGCGTAATGAGCAGTTCTTC. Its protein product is CAISESNGARNEQFF.

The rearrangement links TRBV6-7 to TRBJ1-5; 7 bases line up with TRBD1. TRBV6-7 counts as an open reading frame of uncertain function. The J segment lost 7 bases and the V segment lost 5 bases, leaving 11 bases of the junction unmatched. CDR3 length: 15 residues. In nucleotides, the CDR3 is TGTGCCAGCAGTCCAGGGACAGTCAGCTTCCAGCCCCAGCATTTT. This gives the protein CASSPGTVSFQPQHF.

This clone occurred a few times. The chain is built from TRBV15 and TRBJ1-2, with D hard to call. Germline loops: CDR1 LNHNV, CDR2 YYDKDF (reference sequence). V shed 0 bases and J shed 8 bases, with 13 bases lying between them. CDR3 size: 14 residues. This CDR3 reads CATSRDLTSEGYTF. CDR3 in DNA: TGTGCCACCAGCAGAGATTTGACATCTGAGGGCTACACCTTC. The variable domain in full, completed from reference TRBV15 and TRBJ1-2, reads DAMVIQNPRYQVTQFGKPVTLSCSQTLNHNVMYWYQQKSSQAPKLLFHYYDKDFNNEADTPDNFQSRRPNTSFCFLDIRSPGLGDTAMYLCATSRDLTSEGYTFGSGTRLTVV.

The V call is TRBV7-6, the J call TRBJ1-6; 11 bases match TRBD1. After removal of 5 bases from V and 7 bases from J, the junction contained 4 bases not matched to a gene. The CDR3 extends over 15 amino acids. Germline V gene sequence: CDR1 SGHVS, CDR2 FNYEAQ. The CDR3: CASSRDRGLNSPLHF. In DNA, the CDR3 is TGTGCCAGCAGCCGGGACAGGGGGTTAAATTCACCCCTCCACTTT.

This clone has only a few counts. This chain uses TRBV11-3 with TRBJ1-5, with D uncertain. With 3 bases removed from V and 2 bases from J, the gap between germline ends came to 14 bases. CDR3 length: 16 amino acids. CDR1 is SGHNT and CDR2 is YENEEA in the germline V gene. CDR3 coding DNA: TGTGCCAGCAGCTTGGTGTCCTACCAGGGCAATCAGCCCCAGCATTTT. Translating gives CASSLVSYQGNQPQHF. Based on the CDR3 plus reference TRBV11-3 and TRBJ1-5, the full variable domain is EAGVVQSPRYKIIEKKQPVAFWCNPISGHNTLYWYLQNLGQGPELLIRYENEEAVDDSQLPKDRFSAERLKGVDSTLKIQPAELGDSAVYLCASSLVSYQGNQPQHFGDGTRLSIL.

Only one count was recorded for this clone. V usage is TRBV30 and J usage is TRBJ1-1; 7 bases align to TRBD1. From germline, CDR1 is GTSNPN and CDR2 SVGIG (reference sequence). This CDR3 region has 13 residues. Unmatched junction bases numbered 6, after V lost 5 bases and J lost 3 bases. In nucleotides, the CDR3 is TGTGCCTGGGAGGGGGCACGGGACACTGAAGCTTTCTTT. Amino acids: CAWEGARDTEAFF.

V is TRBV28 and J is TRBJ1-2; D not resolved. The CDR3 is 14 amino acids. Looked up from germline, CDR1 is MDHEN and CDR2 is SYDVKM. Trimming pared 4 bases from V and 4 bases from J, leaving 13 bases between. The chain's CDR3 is CASSSPAEPYGYTF. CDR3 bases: TGTGCCAGCAGTTCCCCGGCCGAACCCTATGGCTACACCTTC.